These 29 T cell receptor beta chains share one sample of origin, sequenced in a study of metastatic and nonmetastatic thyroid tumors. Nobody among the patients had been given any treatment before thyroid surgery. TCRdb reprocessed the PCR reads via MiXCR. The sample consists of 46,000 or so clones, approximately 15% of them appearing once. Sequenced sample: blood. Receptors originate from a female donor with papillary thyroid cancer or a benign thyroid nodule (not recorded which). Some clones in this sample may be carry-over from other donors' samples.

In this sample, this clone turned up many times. CDR3 protein: CASSYERASTDTQYF. DNA of the CDR3: TGTGCCAGCAGTTATGAGCGTGCTAGCACAGATACGCAGTATTTT. The rearrangement joins TRBV6-6 to TRBJ2-3; D gene ambiguous. This CDR3 is 15 amino acids long. Deletions cut 3 bases from V and 0 bases from J, with 10 bases between. Germline V gene sequence: CDR1 MNHNY, CDR2 SVGAGI (reference sequence).

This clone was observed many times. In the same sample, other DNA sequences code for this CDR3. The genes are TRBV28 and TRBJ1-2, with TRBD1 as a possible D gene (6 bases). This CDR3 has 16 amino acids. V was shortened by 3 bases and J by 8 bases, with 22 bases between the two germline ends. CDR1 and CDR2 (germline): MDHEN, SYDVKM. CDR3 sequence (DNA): TGTGCCAGCAGTTTGGGGGCTGAGAAAGGTCTGGGGGGCTACACCTTC. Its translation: CASSLGAEKGLGGYTF.

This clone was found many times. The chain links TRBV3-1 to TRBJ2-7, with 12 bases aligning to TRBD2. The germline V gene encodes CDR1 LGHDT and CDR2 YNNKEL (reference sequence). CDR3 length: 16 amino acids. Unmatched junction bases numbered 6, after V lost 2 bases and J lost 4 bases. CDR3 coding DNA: TGTGCCAGCAGCCAACAATATGGACTAGCGGGATACGAGCAGTACTTC. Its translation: CASSQQYGLAGYEQYF.

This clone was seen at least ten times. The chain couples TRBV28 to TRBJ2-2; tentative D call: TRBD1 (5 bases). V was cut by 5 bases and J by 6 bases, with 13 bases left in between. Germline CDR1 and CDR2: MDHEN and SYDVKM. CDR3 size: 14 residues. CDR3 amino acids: CASSQSGLPGELFF. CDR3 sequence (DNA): TGTGCCAGCAGTCAATCAGGGCTGCCCGGGGAGCTGTTTTTT. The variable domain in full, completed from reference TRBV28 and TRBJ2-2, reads DVKVTQSSRYLVKRTGEKVFLECVQDMDHENMFWYRQDPGLGLRLIYFSYDVKMKEKGDIPEGYSVSREKKERFSLILESASTNQTSMYLCASSQSGLPGELFFGEGSRLTVL.

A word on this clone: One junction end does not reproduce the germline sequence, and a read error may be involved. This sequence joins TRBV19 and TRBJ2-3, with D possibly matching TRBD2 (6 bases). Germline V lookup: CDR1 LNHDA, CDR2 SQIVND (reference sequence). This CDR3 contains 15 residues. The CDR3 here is CASSSYGGGTDKQYF. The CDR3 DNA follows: TGTGCCAGTAGTTCTTACGGGGGAGGTACAGATAAGCAGTATTTT.

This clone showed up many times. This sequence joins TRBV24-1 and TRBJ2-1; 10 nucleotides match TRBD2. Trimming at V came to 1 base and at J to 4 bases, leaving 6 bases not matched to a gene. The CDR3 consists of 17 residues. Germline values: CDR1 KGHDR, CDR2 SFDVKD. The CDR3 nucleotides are TGTGCCACCAGTGATTTTCCCGGGACTAGCGCATACAATGAGCAGTTCTTC. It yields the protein CATSDFPGTSAYNEQFF.

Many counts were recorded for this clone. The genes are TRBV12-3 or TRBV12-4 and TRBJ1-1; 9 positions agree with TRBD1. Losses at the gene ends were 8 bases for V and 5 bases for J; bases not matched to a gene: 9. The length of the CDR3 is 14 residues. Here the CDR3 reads CASLLQGARTEAFF. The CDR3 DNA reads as TGTGCCAGCCTACTACAGGGGGCGAGAACTGAAGCTTTCTTT.

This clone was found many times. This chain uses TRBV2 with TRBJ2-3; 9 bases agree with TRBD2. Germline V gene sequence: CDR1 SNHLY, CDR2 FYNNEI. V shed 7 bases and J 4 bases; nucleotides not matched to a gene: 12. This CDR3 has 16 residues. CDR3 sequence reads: CASIPESGGPSDTQYF. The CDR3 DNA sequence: TGTGCCAGCATCCCTGAGAGCGGGGGGCCCTCAGATACGCAGTATTTT.

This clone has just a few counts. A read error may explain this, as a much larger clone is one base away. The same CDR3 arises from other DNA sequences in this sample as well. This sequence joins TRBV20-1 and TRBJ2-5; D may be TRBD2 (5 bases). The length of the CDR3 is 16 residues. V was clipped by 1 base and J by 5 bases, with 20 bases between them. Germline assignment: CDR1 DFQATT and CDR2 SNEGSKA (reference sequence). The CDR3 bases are TGCAGTGCTAGAGCCCCTCGGGGTGAGGGCCGTGAGACCCAGTACTTC. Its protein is CSARAPRGEGRETQYF.

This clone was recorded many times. CDR3 nucleotide sequence: TGTGCCAGCAGCTTATCTTTAGTTGCCATGATGGAAGCTTTCTTT. It yields the protein CASSLSLVAMMEAFF. The chain is built from TRBV7-2 and TRBJ1-1; no clear D. The germline V gene has CDR1 SGHTA and CDR2 FQGNSA. V lost 2 bases and J 8 bases, leaving 18 bases between the germline ends. CDR3 length: 15 residues. The full variable domain, rest sourced from reference TRBV7-2 and TRBJ1-1, is GAGVSQSPSNKVTEKGKDVELRCDPISGHTALYWYRQSLGQGLEFLIYFQGNSAPDKSGLPSDRFSAERTGGSVSTLTIQRTQQEDSAVYLCASSLSLVAMMEAFFGQGTRLTVV.

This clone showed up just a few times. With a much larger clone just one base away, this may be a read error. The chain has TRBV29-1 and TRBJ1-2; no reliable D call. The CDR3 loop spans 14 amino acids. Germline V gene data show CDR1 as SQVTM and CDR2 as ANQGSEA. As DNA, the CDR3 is TGCATCGTTGATGAGGCTAGTGGTAACTATGGCTACACCTTC. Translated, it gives CIVDEASGNYGYTF.

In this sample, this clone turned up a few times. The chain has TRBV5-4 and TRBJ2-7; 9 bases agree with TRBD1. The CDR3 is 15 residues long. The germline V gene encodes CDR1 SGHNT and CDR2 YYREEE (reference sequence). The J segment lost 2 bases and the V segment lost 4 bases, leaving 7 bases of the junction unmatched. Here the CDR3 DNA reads TGTGCCAGCAGCCCCGGGACAGGGTATCCCTACGAGCAGTACTTC. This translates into CASSPGTGYPYEQYF.

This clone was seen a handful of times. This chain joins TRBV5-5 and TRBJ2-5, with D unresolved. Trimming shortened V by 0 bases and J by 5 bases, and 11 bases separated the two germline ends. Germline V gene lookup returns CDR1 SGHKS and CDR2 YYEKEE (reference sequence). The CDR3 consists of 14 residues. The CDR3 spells CASSLGLFLETQYF. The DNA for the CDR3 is TGTGCCAGCAGCTTGGGCCTTTTTCTGGAGACCCAGTACTTC.

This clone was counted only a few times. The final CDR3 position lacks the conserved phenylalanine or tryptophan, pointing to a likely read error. The CDR3 reads CASSVDRNEQFL. Written as DNA, the CDR3 is TGTGCCAGCAGTGTTGATCGTAATGAGCAGTTCCTC. The rearrangement joins TRBV2 to TRBJ2-1; no clear D gene. The germline CDR1 and CDR2 sequences are SNHLY and FYNNEI. CDR3 size: 12 residues. The V and J ends lost 4 bases and 7 bases respectively, with 8 bases between them.

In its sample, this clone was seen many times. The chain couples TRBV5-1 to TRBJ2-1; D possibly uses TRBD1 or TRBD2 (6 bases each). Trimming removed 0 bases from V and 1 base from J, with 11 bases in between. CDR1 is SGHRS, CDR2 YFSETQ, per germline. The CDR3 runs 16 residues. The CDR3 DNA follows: TGCGCCAGCAGCTTGGACGGGGGCCCTTCCTACAATGAGCAGTTCTTC. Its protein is CASSLDGGPSYNEQFF.

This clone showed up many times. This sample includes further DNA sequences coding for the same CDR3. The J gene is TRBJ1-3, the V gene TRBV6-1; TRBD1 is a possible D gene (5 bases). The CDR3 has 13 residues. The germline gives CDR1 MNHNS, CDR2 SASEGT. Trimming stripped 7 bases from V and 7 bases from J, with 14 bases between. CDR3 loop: CASIGAGTNTIYF. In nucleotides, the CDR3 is TGTGCCAGCATAGGGGCAGGGACCAACACCATATATTTT.

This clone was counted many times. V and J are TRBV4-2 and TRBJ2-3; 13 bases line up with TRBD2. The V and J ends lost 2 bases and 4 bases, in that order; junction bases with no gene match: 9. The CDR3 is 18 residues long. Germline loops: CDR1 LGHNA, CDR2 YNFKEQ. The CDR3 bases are TGTGCCAGCAGCCAACTTCGGACTAGCGGGAGCCGGGCAGATACGCAGTATTTT. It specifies CASSQLRTSGSRADTQYF.

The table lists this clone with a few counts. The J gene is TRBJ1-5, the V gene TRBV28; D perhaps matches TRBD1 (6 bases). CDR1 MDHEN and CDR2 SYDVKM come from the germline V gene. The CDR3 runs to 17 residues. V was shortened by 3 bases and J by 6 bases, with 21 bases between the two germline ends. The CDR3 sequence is CASSFGPTVARGQPQHF. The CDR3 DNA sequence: TGTGCCAGCAGTTTTGGGCCCACAGTGGCCAGGGGTCAGCCCCAGCATTTT.

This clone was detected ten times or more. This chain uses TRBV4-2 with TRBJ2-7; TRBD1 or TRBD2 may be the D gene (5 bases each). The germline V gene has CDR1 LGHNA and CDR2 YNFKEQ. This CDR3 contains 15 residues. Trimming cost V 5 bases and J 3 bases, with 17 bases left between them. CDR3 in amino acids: CASSLNLGDGYEQYF. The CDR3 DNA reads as TGTGCCAGCAGCTTAAATCTTGGGGACGGCTACGAGCAGTACTTC.

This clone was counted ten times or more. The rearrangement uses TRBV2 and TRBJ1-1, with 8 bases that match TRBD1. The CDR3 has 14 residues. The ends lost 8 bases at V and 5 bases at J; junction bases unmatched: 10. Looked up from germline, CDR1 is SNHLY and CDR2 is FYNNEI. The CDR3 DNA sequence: TGTGCCAGCGGGGGACAGACAGGGGTTACTGAAGCTTTCTTT. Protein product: CASGGQTGVTEAFF.

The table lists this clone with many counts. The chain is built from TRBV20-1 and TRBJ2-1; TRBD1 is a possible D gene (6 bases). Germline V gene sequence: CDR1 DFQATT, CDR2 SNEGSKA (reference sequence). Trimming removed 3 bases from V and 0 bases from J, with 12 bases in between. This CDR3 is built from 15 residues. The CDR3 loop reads CSARDSPSSYNEQFF. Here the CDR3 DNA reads TGCAGTGCTAGGGACAGTCCCTCCTCCTACAATGAGCAGTTCTTC.

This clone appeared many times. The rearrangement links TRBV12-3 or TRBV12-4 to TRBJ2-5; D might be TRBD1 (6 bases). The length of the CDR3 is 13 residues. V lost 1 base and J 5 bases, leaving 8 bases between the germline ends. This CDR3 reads CASSLVQGETQYF. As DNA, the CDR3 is TGTGCCAGCAGTTTAGTACAGGGTGAGACCCAGTACTTC.

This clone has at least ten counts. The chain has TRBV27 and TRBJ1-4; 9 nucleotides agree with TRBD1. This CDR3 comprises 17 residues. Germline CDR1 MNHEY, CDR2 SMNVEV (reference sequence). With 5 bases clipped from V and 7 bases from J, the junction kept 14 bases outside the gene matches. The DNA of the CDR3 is TGTGCCAGCAGTCCTTTGGACAGGGGCTTTTTTGGTGAAAAACTGTTTTTT. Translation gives CASSPLDRGFFGEKLFF.

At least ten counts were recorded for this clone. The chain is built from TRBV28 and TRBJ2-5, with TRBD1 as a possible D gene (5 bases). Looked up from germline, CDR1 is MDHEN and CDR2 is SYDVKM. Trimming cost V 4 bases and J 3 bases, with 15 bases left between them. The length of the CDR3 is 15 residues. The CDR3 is CASSSYSQDKETQYF. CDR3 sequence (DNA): TGTGCCAGCAGTTCCTACTCACAGGACAAAGAGACCCAGTACTTC. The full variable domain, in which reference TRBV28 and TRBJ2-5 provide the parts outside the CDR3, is DVKVTQSSRYLVKRTGEKVFLECVQDMDHENMFWYRQDPGLGLRLIYFSYDVKMKEKGDIPEGYSVSREKKERFSLILESASTNQTSMYLCASSSYSQDKETQYFGPGTRLLVL.

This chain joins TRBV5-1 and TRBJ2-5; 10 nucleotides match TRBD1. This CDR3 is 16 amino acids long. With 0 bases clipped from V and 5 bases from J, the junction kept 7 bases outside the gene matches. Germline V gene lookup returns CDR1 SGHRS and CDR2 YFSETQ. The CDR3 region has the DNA TGCGCCAGCAGCTTGGGACAGGGGGCGCATGGTGAGACCCAGTACTTC. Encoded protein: CASSLGQGAHGETQYF. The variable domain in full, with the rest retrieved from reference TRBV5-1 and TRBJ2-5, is KAGVTQTPRYLIKTRGQQVTLSCSPISGHRSVSWYQQTPGQGLQFLFEYFSETQRNKGNFPGRFSGRQFSNSRSEMNVSTLELGDSALYLCASSLGQGAHGETQYFGPGTRLLVL.

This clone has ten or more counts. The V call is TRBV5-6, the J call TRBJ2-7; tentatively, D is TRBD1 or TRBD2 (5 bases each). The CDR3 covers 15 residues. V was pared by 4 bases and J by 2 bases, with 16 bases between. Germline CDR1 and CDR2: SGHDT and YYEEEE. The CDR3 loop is CASSKTGTHPYEQYF. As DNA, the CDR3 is TGTGCCAGCAGCAAGACCGGGACGCATCCCTACGAGCAGTACTTC.

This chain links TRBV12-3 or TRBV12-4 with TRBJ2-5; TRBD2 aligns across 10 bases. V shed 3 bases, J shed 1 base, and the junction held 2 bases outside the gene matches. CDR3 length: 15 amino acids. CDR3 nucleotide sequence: TGTGCCAGCAGTTTCAAGCGGGGGGGCCAAGAGACCCAGTACTTC. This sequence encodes CASSFKRGGQETQYF.

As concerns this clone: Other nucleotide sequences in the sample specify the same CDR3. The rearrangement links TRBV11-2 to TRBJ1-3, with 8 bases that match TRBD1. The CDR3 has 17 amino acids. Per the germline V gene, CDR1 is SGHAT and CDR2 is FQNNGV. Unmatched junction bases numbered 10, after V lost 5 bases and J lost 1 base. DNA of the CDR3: TGTGCCAGCAGCACAAGACAGGGGATGGGATCTGGAAACACCATATATTTT. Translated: CASSTRQGMGSGNTIYF.

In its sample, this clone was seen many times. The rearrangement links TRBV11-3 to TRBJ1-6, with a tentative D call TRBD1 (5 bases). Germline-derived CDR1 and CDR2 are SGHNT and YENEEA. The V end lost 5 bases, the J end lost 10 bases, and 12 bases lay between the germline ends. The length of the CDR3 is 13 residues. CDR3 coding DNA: TGTGCCAGCAGCCCCGCCAGGGCGTCACCCCTCCACTTT. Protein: CASSPARASPLHF.